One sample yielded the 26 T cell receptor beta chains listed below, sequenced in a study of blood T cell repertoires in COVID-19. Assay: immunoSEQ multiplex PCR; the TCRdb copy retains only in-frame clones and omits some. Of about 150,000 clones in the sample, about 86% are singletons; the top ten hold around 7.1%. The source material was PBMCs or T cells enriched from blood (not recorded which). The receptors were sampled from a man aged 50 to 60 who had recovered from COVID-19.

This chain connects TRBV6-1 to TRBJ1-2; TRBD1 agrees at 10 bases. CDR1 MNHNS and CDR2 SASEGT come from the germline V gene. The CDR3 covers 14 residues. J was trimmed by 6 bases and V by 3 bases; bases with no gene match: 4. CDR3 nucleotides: TGTGCCAGCAGTGACCGGGACAGGGGTCATGGCTACACCTTC. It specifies CASSDRDRGHGYTF.

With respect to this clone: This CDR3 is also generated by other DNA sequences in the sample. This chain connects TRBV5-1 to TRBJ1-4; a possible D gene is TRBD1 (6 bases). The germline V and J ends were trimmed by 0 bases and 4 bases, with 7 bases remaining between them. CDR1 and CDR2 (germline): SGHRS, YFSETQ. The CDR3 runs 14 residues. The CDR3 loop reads CASSLGGGNEKLFF. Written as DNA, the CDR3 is TGCGCCAGCAGCTTGGGAGGGGGTAATGAAAAACTGTTTTTT.

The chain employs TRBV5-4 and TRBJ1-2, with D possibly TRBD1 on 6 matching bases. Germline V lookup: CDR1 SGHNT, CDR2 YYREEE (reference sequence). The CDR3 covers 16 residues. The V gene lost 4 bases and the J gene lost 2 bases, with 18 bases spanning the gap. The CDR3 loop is CASSRGATGINYGYTF. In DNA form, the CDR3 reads TGTGCCAGCAGCCGGGGGGCAACAGGGATAAACTATGGCTACACCTTC.

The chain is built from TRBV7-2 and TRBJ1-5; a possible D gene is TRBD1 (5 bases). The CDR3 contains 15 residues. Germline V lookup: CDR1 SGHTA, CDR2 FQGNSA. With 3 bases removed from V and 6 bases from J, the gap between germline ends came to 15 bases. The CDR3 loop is CASSLSAREAQPQHF. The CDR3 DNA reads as TGTGCCAGCAGCTTGTCGGCCAGGGAGGCTCAGCCCCAGCATTTT.

The chain's CDR3 is CASSEVAGGRETQYF. The CDR3 DNA reads as TGTGCCAGCAGTGAGGTAGCGGGGGGTAGGGAGACCCAGTACTTC. V is TRBV2 and J is TRBJ2-5; 10 bases line up with TRBD2. This CDR3 contains 15 residues. J lost 5 bases, V lost 3 bases, and 6 bases had no gene match. Germline V gives CDR1 SNHLY, CDR2 FYNNEI.

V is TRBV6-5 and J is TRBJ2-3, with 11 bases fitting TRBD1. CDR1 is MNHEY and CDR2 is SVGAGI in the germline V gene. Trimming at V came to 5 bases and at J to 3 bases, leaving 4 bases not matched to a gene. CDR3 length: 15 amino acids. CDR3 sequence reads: CASSRGTGGTDTQYF. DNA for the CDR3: TGTGCCAGCAGTAGGGGGACAGGGGGAACAGATACGCAGTATTTT.

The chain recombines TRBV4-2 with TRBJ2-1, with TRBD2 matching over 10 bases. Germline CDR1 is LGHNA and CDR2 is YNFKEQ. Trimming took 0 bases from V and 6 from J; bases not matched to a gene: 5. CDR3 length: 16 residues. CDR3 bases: TGTGCCAGCAGCCAAGATCTCCGACTAGCGGGCAATGAGCAGTTCTTC. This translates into CASSQDLRLAGNEQFF.

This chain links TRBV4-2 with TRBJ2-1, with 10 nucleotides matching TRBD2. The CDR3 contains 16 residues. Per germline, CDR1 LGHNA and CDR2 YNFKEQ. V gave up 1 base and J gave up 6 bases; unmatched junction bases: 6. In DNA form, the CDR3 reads TGTGCCAGCAGCCAAGTTGCGAGCGGGGGGGCCAATGAGCAGTTCTTC. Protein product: CASSQVASGGANEQFF.

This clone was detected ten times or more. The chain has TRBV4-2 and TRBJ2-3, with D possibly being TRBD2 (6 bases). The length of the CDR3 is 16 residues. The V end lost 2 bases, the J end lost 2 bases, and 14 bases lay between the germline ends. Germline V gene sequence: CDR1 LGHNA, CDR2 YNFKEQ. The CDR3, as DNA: TGTGCCAGCAGCCAACTCGGAGGGGCAGACACAGATACGCAGTATTTT. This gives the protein CASSQLGGADTDTQYF.

The CDR3 DNA is TGTGCCAGCAGTTACGATCGCGGGTCCCGGCAAGATACGCAGTATTTT. Its protein product is CASSYDRGSRQDTQYF. The rearrangement links TRBV6-5 to TRBJ2-3; possibly TRBD2 for D (5 bases). Germline V gives CDR1 MNHEY, CDR2 SVGAGI. The V and J ends lost 2 bases and 5 bases respectively, with 17 bases between them. The CDR3 loop spans 16 amino acids.

CDR3 region: CASSIDRYNEQFF. The CDR3 DNA is TGCGCCAGCAGCATAGACAGGTACAATGAGCAGTTCTTC. The chain has TRBV5-1 and TRBJ2-1, with D possibly TRBD1 on 6 matching bases. Trimming took off 4 bases at V and 4 bases at J, with 9 bases between the two ends. This CDR3 has 13 residues. Germline V CDR1 and CDR2: SGHRS, YFSETQ.

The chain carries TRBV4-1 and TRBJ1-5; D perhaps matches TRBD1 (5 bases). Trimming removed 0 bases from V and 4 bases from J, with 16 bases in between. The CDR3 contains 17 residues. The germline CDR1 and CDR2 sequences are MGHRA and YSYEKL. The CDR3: CASSQEIARGWNQPQHF. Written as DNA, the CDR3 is TGCGCCAGCAGCCAAGAAATAGCTAGGGGTTGGAATCAGCCCCAGCATTTT.

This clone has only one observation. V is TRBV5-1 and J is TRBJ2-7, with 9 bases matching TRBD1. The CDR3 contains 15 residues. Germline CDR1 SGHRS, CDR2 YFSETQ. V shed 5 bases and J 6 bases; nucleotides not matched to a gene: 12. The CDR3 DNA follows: TGCGCCAGCAGTTTTACTGGGGACAGGGTAGGCGAGCAGTACTTC. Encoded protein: CASSFTGDRVGEQYF.

CDR3 sequence: CASTRTSNSPLHF. For the CDR3, the DNA is TGTGCCAGCACCCGTACTAGTAATTCACCCCTCCACTTT. V and J are TRBV7-9 and TRBJ1-6, with unresolved D. CDR3 length equals 13 residues. CDR1 and CDR2 from the germline V gene are SEHNR and FQNEAQ (reference sequence). V lost 7 bases and J 6 bases, leaving 10 bases between the germline ends.

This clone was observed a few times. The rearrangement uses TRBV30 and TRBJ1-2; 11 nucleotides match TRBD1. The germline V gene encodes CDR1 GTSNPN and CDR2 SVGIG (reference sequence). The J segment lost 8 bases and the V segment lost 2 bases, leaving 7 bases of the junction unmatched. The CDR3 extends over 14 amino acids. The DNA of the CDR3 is TGTGCCTGGAGTACCGGACAGGGGGCGTGGGGCTACACCTTC. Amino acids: CAWSTGQGAWGYTF.

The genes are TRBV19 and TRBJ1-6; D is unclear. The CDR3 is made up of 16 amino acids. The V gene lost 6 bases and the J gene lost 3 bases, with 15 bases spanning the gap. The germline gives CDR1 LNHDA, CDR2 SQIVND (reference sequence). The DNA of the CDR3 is TGTGCCAGTAGAAGCGGAGGGCAGAACTATAATTCACCCCTCCACTTT. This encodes CASRSGGQNYNSPLHF.

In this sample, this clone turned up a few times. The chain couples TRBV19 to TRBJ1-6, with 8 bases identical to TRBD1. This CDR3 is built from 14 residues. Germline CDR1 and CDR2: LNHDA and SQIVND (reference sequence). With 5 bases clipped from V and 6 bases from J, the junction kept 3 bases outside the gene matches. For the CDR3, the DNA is TGTGCCAGTAGTCAGGGGGCAAGTAATTCACCCCTCCACTTT. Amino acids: CASSQGASNSPLHF.

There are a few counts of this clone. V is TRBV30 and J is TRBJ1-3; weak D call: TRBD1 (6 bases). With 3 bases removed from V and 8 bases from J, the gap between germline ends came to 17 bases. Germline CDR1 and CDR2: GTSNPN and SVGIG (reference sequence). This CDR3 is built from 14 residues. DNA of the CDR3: TGTGCCTGGAGCCAGGGGAACAGGGAATACACCATATATTTT. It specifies CAWSQGNREYTIYF.

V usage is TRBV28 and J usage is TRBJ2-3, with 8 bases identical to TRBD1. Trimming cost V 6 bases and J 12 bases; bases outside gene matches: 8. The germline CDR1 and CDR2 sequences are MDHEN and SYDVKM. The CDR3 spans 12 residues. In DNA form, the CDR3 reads TGTGCCAGCAGCCAACAGGGGGGATCACAGTATTTT. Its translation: CASSQQGGSQYF.

CDR3 protein: CASSLFEESSYNEQFF. CDR3 sequence (DNA): TGTGCCAGCAGCTTATTTGAGGAGAGCTCCTACAATGAGCAGTTCTTC. The chain combines TRBV13 with TRBJ2-1; D is ambiguous. V lost 2 bases and J lost 0, with 11 bases in between. This CDR3 is 16 amino acids long. CDR1 is PRHDT, CDR2 FYEKMQ, per germline (reference sequence).

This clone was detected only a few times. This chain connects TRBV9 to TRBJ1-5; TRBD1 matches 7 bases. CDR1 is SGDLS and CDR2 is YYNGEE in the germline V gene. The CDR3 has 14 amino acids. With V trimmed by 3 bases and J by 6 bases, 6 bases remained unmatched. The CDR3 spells CASSETGDGQPQHF. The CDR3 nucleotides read TGTGCCAGCAGCGAAACAGGGGACGGTCAGCCCCAGCATTTT. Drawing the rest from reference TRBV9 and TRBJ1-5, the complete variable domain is DSGVTQTPKHLITATGQRVTLRCSPRSGDLSVYWYQQSLDQGLQFLIQYYNGEERAKGNILERFSAQQFPDLHSELNLSSLELGDSALYFCASSETGDGQPQHFGDGTRLSIL.

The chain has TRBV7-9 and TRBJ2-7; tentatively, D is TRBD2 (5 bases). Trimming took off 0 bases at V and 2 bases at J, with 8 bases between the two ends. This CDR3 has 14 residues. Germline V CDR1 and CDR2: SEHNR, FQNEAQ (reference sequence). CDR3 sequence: CASSLAPGTYEQYF. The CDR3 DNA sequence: TGTGCCAGCAGCTTAGCGCCGGGAACCTACGAGCAGTACTTC. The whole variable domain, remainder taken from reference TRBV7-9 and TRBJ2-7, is DTGVSQNPRHKITKRGQNVTFRCDPISEHNRLYWYRQTLGQGPEFLTYFQNEAQLEKSRLLSDRFSAERPKGSFSTLEIQRTEQGDSAMYLCASSLAPGTYEQYFGPGTRLTVT.

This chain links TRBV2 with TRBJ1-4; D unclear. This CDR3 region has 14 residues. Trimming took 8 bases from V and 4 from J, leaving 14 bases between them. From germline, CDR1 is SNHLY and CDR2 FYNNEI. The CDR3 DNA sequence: TGTGCCAGCGTGATTGCGGGGTATAATGAAAAACTGTTTTTT. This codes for CASVIAGYNEKLFF. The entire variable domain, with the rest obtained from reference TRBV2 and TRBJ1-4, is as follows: EPEVTQTPSHQVTQMGQEVILRCVPISNHLYFYWYRQILGQKVEFLVSFYNNEISEKSEIFDDQFSVERPDGSNFTLKIRSTKLEDSAMYFCASVIAGYNEKLFFGSGTQLSVL.

Here the CDR3 DNA reads TGTGCCATCACCAGGGGAGTGAACACTGAAGCTTTCTTT. It is translated as CAITRGVNTEAFF. The chain links TRBV10-3 to TRBJ1-1; D possibly corresponds to TRBD1 (6 bases). The CDR3 loop spans 13 amino acids. V was trimmed by 7 bases and J by 0 bases, leaving 9 bases between them. Germline loops: CDR1 ENHRY, CDR2 SYGVKD.

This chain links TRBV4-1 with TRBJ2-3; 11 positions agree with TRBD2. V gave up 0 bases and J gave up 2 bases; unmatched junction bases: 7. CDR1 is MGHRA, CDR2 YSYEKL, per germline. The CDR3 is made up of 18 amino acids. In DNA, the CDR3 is TGCGCCAGCAGCCAAGAGCGGCTAGCGGGGGGAAACACAGATACGCAGTATTTT. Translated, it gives CASSQERLAGGNTDTQYF.

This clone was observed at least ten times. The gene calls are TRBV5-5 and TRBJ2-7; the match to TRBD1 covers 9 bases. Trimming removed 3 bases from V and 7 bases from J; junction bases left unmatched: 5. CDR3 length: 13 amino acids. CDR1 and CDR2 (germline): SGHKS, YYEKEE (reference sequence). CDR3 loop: CASSWGTGNEQYF. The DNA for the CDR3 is TGTGCCAGCAGCTGGGGGACAGGGAATGAGCAGTACTTC.